This record concerns one TCR beta chain sequence. What it binds is unknown. With V trimmed by 6 bases and J by 5 bases, 2 bases remained unmatched. The CDR3 length is 12 residues. Germline V lookup: CDR1 MNHNY, CDR2 SVGAGI (reference sequence). A multiplex PCR was run with 60 Vbeta primers and 13 Jbeta primers. Methods used by the authors: A follow-up analysis tallied around 76 million unique TCR beta chains, roughly 11 million shared. TCRdb's copy holds only in-frame clones and misses some; the assay was immunoSEQ multiplex PCR. Clone size and the V and J calls come from that table; the DNA yielded D and trimming. The listing contains around 140,000 clones. This entry is derived from a study of cytomegalovirus exposure and HLA in healthy donors. As for the study in general: In an early release, HLA-typed donors contributed 77 million or so unique TCR sequences. Study conclusions and caveats: Reported performance of the classifier showed diagnosis of cytomegalovirus status with high specificity and sensitivity. Most TCR sequences were rare, but some public TCRs occurred in many donors.

The chain is built from TRBV6-6 and TRBJ1-2; 8 bases fit TRBD1. This sequence originates from a woman between 18 and 29 years old in good health and CMV-seronegative. The specimen sequenced was PBMCs. For the CDR3, the DNA is TGTGCCAGCAGCCAGGGGGCGTATGGCTACACCTTC. Translated: CASSQGAYGYTF.